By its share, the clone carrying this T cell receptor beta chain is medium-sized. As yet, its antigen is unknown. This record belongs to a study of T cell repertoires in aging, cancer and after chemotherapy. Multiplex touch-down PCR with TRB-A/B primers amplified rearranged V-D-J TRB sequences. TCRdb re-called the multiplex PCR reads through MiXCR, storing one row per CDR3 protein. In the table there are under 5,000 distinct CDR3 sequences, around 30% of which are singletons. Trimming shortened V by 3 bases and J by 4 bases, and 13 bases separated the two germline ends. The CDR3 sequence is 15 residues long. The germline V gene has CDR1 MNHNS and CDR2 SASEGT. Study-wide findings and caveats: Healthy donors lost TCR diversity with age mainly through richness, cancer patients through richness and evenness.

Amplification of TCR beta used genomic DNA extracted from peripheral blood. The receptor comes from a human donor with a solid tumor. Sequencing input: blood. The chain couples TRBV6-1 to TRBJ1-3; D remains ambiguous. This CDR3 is CASSDQGRVGNTIYF. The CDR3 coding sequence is TGTGCCAGCAGTGATCAAGGACGGGTAGGAAACACCATATATTTT.